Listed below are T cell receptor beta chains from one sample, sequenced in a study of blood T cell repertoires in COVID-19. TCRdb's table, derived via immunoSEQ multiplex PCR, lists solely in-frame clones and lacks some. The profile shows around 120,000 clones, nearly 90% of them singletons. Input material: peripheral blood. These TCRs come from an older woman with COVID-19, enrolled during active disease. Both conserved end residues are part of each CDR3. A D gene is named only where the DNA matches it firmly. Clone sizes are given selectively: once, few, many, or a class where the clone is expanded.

CDR3aa: CASSPWTGDPSGANVLTF
CDR3nt: TGTGCCAGCAGTCCGTGGACAGGGGACCCGTCTGGGGCCAACGTCCTGACTTTC
v_gene: TRBV6-6
j_gene: TRBJ2-6
d_gene: TRBD1
abundance: -

CDR3aa: CASSPVSGRTTDTQYF
CDR3nt: TGCGCCAGCAGCCCGGTTTCGGGGAGGACCACAGATACGCAGTATTTT
v_gene: TRBV5-1
j_gene: TRBJ2-3
d_gene: -
abundance: -

CDR3aa: CASNPGGGPNTGELFF
CDR3nt: TGTGCCAGCAACCCCGGGGGAGGGCCGAACACCGGGGAGCTGTTTTTT
v_gene: TRBV5-4
j_gene: TRBJ2-2
d_gene: TRBD2
abundance: -

CDR3aa: CASSQDPQGNQPQHF
CDR3nt: TGTGCCAGCAGCCAAGATCCACAGGGCAATCAGCCCCAGCATTTT
v_gene: TRBV4-2
j_gene: TRBJ1-5
d_gene: -
abundance: -

CDR3aa: CASSRGTQETQYF
CDR3nt: TGTGCCAGCAGTCGGGGGACCCAAGAGACCCAGTACTTC
v_gene: TRBV7-2
j_gene: TRBJ2-5
d_gene: -
abundance: -

CDR3aa: CASSPSTQGASNQPQHF
CDR3nt: TGTGCCAGCTCACCATCGACCCAGGGGGCGAGCAATCAGCCCCAGCATTTT
v_gene: TRBV18
j_gene: TRBJ1-5
d_gene: TRBD1
abundance: -

CDR3aa: CASSLSGGTAYQETQYF
CDR3nt: TGTGCCAGCAGCTTGTCCGGCGGGACAGCATACCAAGAGACCCAGTACTTC
v_gene: TRBV5-4
j_gene: TRBJ2-5
d_gene: -
abundance: -

CDR3aa: CSASQGKGTEAFF
CDR3nt: TGCAGCGCTAGCCAGGGAAAGGGAACTGAAGCTTTCTTT
v_gene: TRBV29-1
j_gene: TRBJ1-1
d_gene: -
abundance: -

CDR3aa: CAISFIPRSLAGGDNEQFF
CDR3nt: TGTGCCATCAGTTTTATACCACGGTCGTTAGCGGGGGGCGACAATGAGCAGTTCTTC
v_gene: TRBV10-3
j_gene: TRBJ2-1
d_gene: TRBD2
abundance: -

CDR3aa: CASSPRVVGNQPQHF
CDR3nt: TGCGCCAGCAGCCCCAGGGTTGTTGGCAATCAGCCCCAGCATTTT
v_gene: TRBV4-1
j_gene: TRBJ1-5
d_gene: -
abundance: once

CDR3aa: CASSWDISNEKLFF
CDR3nt: TGCGCCAGCAGCTGGGACATATCTAATGAAAAACTGTTTTTT
v_gene: TRBV5-1
j_gene: TRBJ1-4
d_gene: -
abundance: -

CDR3aa: CASSGTANYGYTF
CDR3nt: TGTGCCAGCAGCGGGACAGCTAACTATGGCTACACCTTC
v_gene: TRBV5-4
j_gene: TRBJ1-2
d_gene: TRBD1
abundance: once

CDR3aa: CSHDSVSYEQYF
CDR3nt: TGCAGCCACGACAGTGTTTCCTACGAGCAGTACTTC
v_gene: TRBV29-1
j_gene: TRBJ2-7
d_gene: -
abundance: few

CDR3aa: CASSLVSGVGYTF
CDR3nt: TGTGCCAGCAGCTTAGTGTCAGGGGTTGGCTACACCTTC
v_gene: TRBV7-9
j_gene: TRBJ1-2
d_gene: -
abundance: -

CDR3aa: CSASWGQGVNIQYF
CDR3nt: TGCAGTGCTAGTTGGGGACAGGGTGTCAACATTCAGTACTTC
v_gene: TRBV20-1
j_gene: TRBJ2-4
d_gene: TRBD1
abundance: -

CDR3aa: CASRRQGTTGELFF
CDR3nt: TGTGCCAGCCGAAGACAGGGGACCACCGGGGAGCTGTTTTTT
v_gene: TRBV27
j_gene: TRBJ2-2
d_gene: TRBD1
abundance: -